The rows below give T cell receptor beta chains drawn from one sample of a study of blood T cell repertoires in COVID-19. Method: immunoSEQ multiplex PCR; TCRdb's copy keeps in-frame clones and lacks some. The table records 200,000 to 250,000 clones, approximately 80% of them present only once. The specimen sequenced was PBMCs or T cells enriched from blood (not recorded which). The receptor set was obtained from a woman aged 60-75 years who had recovered from COVID-19. Both conserved end residues are part of each CDR3. Each record gives: clone size, J gene, V gene, D gene, CDR3 DNA, CDR3 protein. A D gene is named only where the DNA matches it firmly. The listing skips clone size in some rows; elsewhere it reads once, few, many or a size class.

- | TRBJ2-7 | TRBV2 | TRBD1 | TGTGCCAGCATGGTCCAGACAGGGACCTACGAGCAGTACTTC | CASMVQTGTYEQYF
- | TRBJ1-2 | TRBV6-5 | - | TGTGCCAGCAGTTACGACAGGAGCTATGGCTACACCTTC | CASSYDRSYGYTF
- | TRBJ2-2 | TRBV11-3 | TRBD2 | TGTGCCAGCAGCTTAGATCGGGCTAGCGGGAGCAGGGGGGAGCTGTTTTTT | CASSLDRASGSRGELFF
- | TRBJ2-1 | TRBV3-1/TRBV3-2 | TRBD2 | TGTGCCAGCAGCCCTAGCGGGAGGACCGACAATGAGCAGTTCTTC | CASSPSGRTDNEQFF
- | TRBJ1-5 | TRBV5-6 | - | TGTGCCAGCAGCACACTGAGCGGTCAGCCCCAGCATTTT | CASSTLSGQPQHF
once | TRBJ1-2 | TRBV19 | - | TGTGCCAGTAGTATCCGGACGGGGTATGGCTACACCTTC | CASSIRTGYGYTF
- | TRBJ1-3 | TRBV11-3 | - | TGTGCCAGCAGCTCCGGTCGCGGAAACACCATATATTTT | CASSSGRGNTIYF
- | TRBJ1-3 | TRBV7-2 | - | TGTGCCAGCAGCCGGGGACAAACTTCCTCTGGAAACACCATATATTTT | CASSRGQTSSGNTIYF
- | TRBJ2-6 | TRBV19 | TRBD2 | TGTGCCAGTAGTCTCCATAGGGGACTAGCTCCTGGGGCCAACGTCCTGACTTTC | CASSLHRGLAPGANVLTF
few | TRBJ2-1 | TRBV25-1 | - | TGTGCCAGCAGTGAAATCGCAGGGTCCCCGGACAATGAGCAGTTCTTC | CASSEIAGSPDNEQFF
- | TRBJ2-1 | TRBV7-2 | - | TGTGCCAGCAGCTTCCCATCGGGGAATGAGCAGTTCTTC | CASSFPSGNEQFF
once | TRBJ2-7 | TRBV10-1 | TRBD1 | TGCGCCAGCAGTGCCATGGGACAGGGGGCCTCCTACGAGCAGTACTTC | CASSAMGQGASYEQYF
- | TRBJ1-1 | TRBV20-1 | - | TGCAGTGCTAGTCTGGCCCAGGGGTACACTGAAGCTTTCTTT | CSASLAQGYTEAFF
- | TRBJ2-6 | TRBV4-1 | - | TGCGCCAGCAGCCACGGACAGTTCTCTGGGGCCAACGTCCTGACTTTC | CASSHGQFSGANVLTF
- | TRBJ2-3 | TRBV21-1 | - | TGTGCCAGCAGCAATGGGACAGGGGTAGGTCATACGCAGTATTTT | CASSNGTGVGHTQYF
- | TRBJ1-1 | TRBV6-5 | TRBD1 | TGTGCCAGCACGAGAGGGGGCAGGGGGACACCTTTCTTT | CASTRGGRGTPFF
- | TRBJ2-3 | TRBV24-1 | TRBD1 | TGTGCCACCAGTGATTCCGGACAGGGTACCACAGATACGCAGTATTTT | CATSDSGQGTTDTQYF
few | TRBJ2-2 | TRBV13 | TRBD2 | TGTGCCAGCAGCTTTGGGACTAGCGGGAGTGGCACCGGGGAGCTGTTTTTT | CASSFGTSGSGTGELFF
- | TRBJ2-3 | TRBV19 | TRBD1 | TGTGCCAGTAGTCCATTTGGACAGGGGGGCACAGATACGCAGTATTTT | CASSPFGQGGTDTQYF
- | TRBJ1-1 | TRBV5-4 | TRBD1 | TGTGCCAGCAGCTTCCCAGGGGGCAACGTGAACACTGAAGCTTTCTTT | CASSFPGGNVNTEAFF
- | TRBJ2-2 | TRBV18 | - | TGTGCCAGCTCGCCACAGAGCACGGGAGCCGGGGAGCTGTTTTTT | CASSPQSTGAGELFF
- | TRBJ2-7 | TRBV5-8 | TRBD1 | TGTGCCAGCAGCCCGGGACAGACATTCTCCTACGAGCAGTACTTC | CASSPGQTFSYEQYF
- | TRBJ1-2 | TRBV12-3/TRBV12-4 | - | TGTGCCAGCAGTTTAGGAGCCTATGGCTACACCTTC | CASSLGAYGYTF
- | TRBJ1-3 | TRBV5-6 | TRBD1 | TGTGCCAGCAGCTTCGAGGGGGCGCCTGGAAACACCATATATTTT | CASSFEGAPGNTIYF